A single sample is the source of the 14 T cell receptor beta chains below, sequenced in a study of post-analysis software for immune sequencing data. Findings and limits, study-wide: Patients had higher frequencies than controls of about 5 TRBV segments, including TRBV5-6, TRBV5-1 and TRBV20-1.

Tagging with unique molecular identifiers was a feature of the TCR beta cDNA libraries. TCRdb re-derived calls from the PCR reads in MiXCR, one entry per CDR3 protein. The sample has over 300,000 distinct CDR3 sequences; about a third are singletons. The antigens of these receptors remain unknown. Sequenced input: blood. These receptors were taken from a girl aged 10 to 17 with multiple sclerosis.

This chain uses TRBV7-9 with TRBJ1-2, with D unclear. V gave up 5 bases and J gave up 0 bases, with 7 bases separating them. The CDR3 totals 13 residues. The germline V gene encodes CDR1 SEHNR and CDR2 FQNEAQ (reference sequence). The CDR3 loop is CASSANSNYGYTF. The CDR3 DNA is TGTGCCAGCAGCGCCAATTCTAACTATGGCTACACCTTC. The complete variable domain, with remaining parts taken from reference TRBV7-9 and TRBJ1-2, reads DTGVSQNPRHKITKRGQNVTFRCDPISEHNRLYWYRQTLGQGPEFLTYFQNEAQLEKSRLLSDRFSAERPKGSFSTLEIQRTEQGDSAMYLCASSANSNYGYTFGSGTRLTVV.

V is TRBV20-1 and J is TRBJ1-1; D not resolved. The CDR3 loop spans 14 amino acids. Germline values: CDR1 DFQATT, CDR2 SNEGSKA (reference sequence). V lost 2 bases and J lost 1, with 11 bases in between. The CDR3 DNA follows: TGCAGTGCTAGATTGGGCAATCAGAACACTGAAGCTTTCTTT. Encoded protein: CSARLGNQNTEAFF.

The chain joins TRBV29-1 to TRBJ2-7; TRBD2 is a possible D gene (6 bases). V shed 3 bases and J shed 4 bases, with 13 bases lying between them. The germline V gene has CDR1 SQVTM and CDR2 ANQGSEA. The CDR3 spans 13 residues. DNA for the CDR3: TGCAGCGTTGATGGAGGGGATCGATACGAGCAGTACTTC. Translating gives CSVDGGDRYEQYF.

V and J are TRBV20-1 and TRBJ1-1, with D possibly being TRBD1 (5 bases). Germline assignment: CDR1 DFQATT and CDR2 SNEGSKA (reference sequence). This CDR3 spans 14 amino acids. V lost 0 bases, J lost 1 base, and 9 bases lay in between. In nucleotides, the CDR3 is TGCAGTGCTAGAGACGGGACGGAGAACACTGAAGCTTTCTTT. It translates to CSARDGTENTEAFF.

This clonotype has just a few counts. The rearrangement links TRBV29-1 to TRBJ1-2; D unresolved. The CDR3 extends over 12 amino acids. CDR1 is SQVTM and CDR2 is ANQGSEA in the germline V gene. V was shortened by 4 bases and J by 6 bases, with 12 bases between the two germline ends. In DNA, the CDR3 is TGCAGCGTTGGATATGGGAATCATGGCTACACCTTC. Translation: CSVGYGNHGYTF.

The chain employs TRBV29-1 and TRBJ2-1; TRBD1 aligns across 7 bases. The CDR3 contains 12 residues. CDR1 is SQVTM, CDR2 ANQGSEA, per germline. V was clipped by 7 bases and J by 4 bases; unmatched bases: 4. CDR3 bases: TGCAGCGCCAGGGGGTGGTACAATGAGCAGTTCTTC. Protein product: CSARGWYNEQFF.

There are a few counts of this clonotype. The chain joins TRBV6-5 to TRBJ2-3; D may be TRBD2 (6 bases). The CDR3 runs 13 residues. The germline V and J ends were trimmed by 5 bases and 8 bases, with 14 bases remaining between them. Germline values: CDR1 MNHEY, CDR2 SVGAGI. CDR3 protein: CASSTTSRSTQYF. CDR3 nucleotide sequence: TGTGCCAGCAGTACTACTAGCAGGAGTACGCAGTATTTT.

This rearrangement joins TRBV4-2 to TRBJ1-4; D is perhaps TRBD1 (5 bases). The V gene's germline CDR1 is LGHNA and CDR2 YNFKEQ. Trimming shortened V by 3 bases and J by 5 bases, and 10 bases separated the two germline ends. The CDR3 sequence is 14 residues long. The CDR3: CASSQTDYNEKLFF. The CDR3 region has the DNA TGTGCCAGCAGCCAGACAGACTACAATGAAAAACTGTTTTTT.

The chain links TRBV15 to TRBJ2-3, with D possibly TRBD2 on 5 matching bases. CDR3 size: 14 residues. Trimming left V 5 bases short and J 6 bases short, with 15 bases between. The V gene's germline CDR1 is LNHNV and CDR2 YYDKDF (reference sequence). CDR3 DNA: TGTGCCACCAGCTGGGCATCGGGGATGGATACGCAGTATTTT. This encodes CATSWASGMDTQYF.

The V and J genes are TRBV5-6 and TRBJ2-6; D is unresolved. Trimming removed 6 bases from V and 4 bases from J, with 8 bases in between. The CDR3 loop spans 13 amino acids. Germline CDR1 SGHDT, CDR2 YYEEEE. CDR3 sequence: CASKQKGANVLTF. The CDR3 coding sequence is TGTGCCAGCAAACAGAAGGGGGCCAACGTCCTGACTTTC.

The gene calls are TRBV5-1 and TRBJ2-1; 8 nucleotides match TRBD2. There are 18 residues in the CDR3. The ends lost 3 bases at V and 3 bases at J; junction bases unmatched: 14. Germline V gives CDR1 SGHRS, CDR2 YFSETQ. The CDR3 protein is CASSSPKRAGVNYNEQFF. CDR3 DNA: TGCGCCAGCAGCTCCCCTAAACGAGCGGGGGTGAACTACAATGAGCAGTTCTTC.

The chain uses TRBV25-1 and TRBJ2-7; 8 bases are a match to TRBD1. V lost 6 bases and J lost 5; bases outside the gene matches: 9. The CDR3 sequence is 14 residues long. CDR1 MGHDK and CDR2 SYGVNS come from the germline V gene. The CDR3 DNA reads as TGTGCCAGCAGACCAAGGACAGGGAGACACGAGCAGTACTTC. It is translated as CASRPRTGRHEQYF.

As to this clonotype: The junction differs from germline at one of its ends, possibly a read error. The rearrangement links TRBV10-3 to TRBJ1-2; 8 nucleotides align to TRBD1. The CDR3 totals 15 residues. Germline CDR1 and CDR2: ENHRY and SYGVKD. Written as DNA, the CDR3 is TGTGCCATCAGTCAGCAGGACAGGGTCACCTATGACTACACCTTC. This sequence encodes CAISQQDRVTYDYTF.

J is TRBJ2-5 and V is TRBV5-1; 8 bases align to TRBD1. With the DNA end fitting TRBJ2-7 better, the J assignment may be wrong. The CDR3 runs to 15 residues. Germline assignment: CDR1 SGHRS and CDR2 YFSETQ. In DNA, the CDR3 is TGCGCCAGCAGCTTGGGGACAGGGATTAACTACGAGCAGTACTTC. It translates to CASSLGTGINYEQYF.